The text below deals with one T cell receptor beta chain. The data were produced by immunoSEQ multiplex PCR, yet TCRdb's version contains in-frame clones alone and is incomplete. The data hold roughly 27,000 clones, with 90% to 96% observed a single time. This CDR3 region has 14 residues. V lost 5 bases and J 5 bases, leaving 18 bases between the germline ends. Germline V CDR1 and CDR2: GTSNPN, SVGIG (reference sequence). The sample comes from a study of T cell clonotyping in hematopoietic cell transplantation. This sequence joins TRBV30 and TRBJ1-1; perhaps TRBD1 as D (5 bases). Input material: peripheral blood mononuclear cells. The clonotype originates from a man between 45 and 60 years old in good health. Some clones in this sample may be carry-over from other donors' samples. The CDR3 DNA reads as TGTGCCTGGGTGTCCGGGGCCCCGGGGACTGAAGCTTTCTTT. This codes for CAWVSGAPGTEAFF.